The T cell receptor beta chain described here comes from a study of shared clonotypes between healthy human individuals. Trimming stripped 5 bases from V and 0 bases from J, with 10 bases between. From germline, CDR1 is SGHVS and CDR2 FNYEAQ. This CDR3 has 15 amino acids. A word on this clone: No antigen is known for it.

Study-wide points: Shared across a handful of donors were about 4.8% of the naive CD4 clonotypes.

TCRdb's table, derived via immunoSEQ multiplex PCR, lists solely in-frame clones and lacks some. In the table there are over 1.5 million clones, approximately 98% of which are singletons. This sequence originates from a man aged 25 to 40 in good health. This rearrangement joins TRBV7-6 to TRBJ2-2, with D perhaps matching TRBD1 (6 bases). Sequencing was performed on naive CD4+ T cells sorted from blood. Subset here: CD45RA+ positively selected. CDR3 nucleotides: TGTGCCAGCAGCCCGGGACATCCGAACACCGGGGAGCTGTTTTTT. This translates into CASSPGHPNTGELFF.